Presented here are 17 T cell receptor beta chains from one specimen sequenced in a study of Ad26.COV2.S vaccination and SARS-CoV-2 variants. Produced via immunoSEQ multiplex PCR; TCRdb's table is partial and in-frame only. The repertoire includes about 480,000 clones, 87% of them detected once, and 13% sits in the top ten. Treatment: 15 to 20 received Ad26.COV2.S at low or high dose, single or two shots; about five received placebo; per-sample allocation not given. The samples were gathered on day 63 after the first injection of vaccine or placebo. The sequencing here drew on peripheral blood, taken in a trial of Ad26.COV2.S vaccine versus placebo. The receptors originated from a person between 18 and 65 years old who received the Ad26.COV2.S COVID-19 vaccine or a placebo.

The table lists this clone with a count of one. Here the CDR3 reads CASSGHTDTQYF. CDR3 nucleotides: TGTGCCAGCAGTGGACACACAGATACGCAGTATTTT. This rearrangement joins TRBV27 to TRBJ2-3, with D possibly being TRBD1 (5 bases). Germline values: CDR1 MNHEY, CDR2 SMNVEV (reference sequence). The germline V and J ends were trimmed by 5 bases and 2 bases, with 5 bases remaining between them. This CDR3 contains 12 residues.

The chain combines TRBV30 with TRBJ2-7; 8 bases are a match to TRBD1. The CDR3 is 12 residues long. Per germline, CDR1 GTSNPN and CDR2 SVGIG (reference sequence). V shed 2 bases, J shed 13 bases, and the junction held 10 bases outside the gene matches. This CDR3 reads CAWSTSVGQGYF. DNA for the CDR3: TGTGCCTGGAGTACCTCCGTTGGACAGGGATACTTC.

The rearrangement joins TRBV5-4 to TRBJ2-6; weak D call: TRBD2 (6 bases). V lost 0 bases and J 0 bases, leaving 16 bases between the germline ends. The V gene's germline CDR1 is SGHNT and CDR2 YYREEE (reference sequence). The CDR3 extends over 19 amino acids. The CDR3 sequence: CASSLGRLAPTSGANVLTF. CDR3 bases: TGTGCCAGCAGCTTGGGGCGGCTAGCGCCTACCTCTGGGGCCAACGTCCTGACTTTC.

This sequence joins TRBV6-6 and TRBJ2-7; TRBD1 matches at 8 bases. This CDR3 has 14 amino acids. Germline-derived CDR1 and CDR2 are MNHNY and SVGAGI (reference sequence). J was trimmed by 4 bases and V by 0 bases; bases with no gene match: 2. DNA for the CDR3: TGTGCCAGCAGTTACTCGAACAGGGGGTACGAGCAGTACTTC. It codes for CASSYSNRGYEQYF.

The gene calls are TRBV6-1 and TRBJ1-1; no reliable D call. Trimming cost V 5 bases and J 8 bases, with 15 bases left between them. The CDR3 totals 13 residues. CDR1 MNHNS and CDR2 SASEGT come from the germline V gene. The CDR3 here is CASSIKGQAEAFF. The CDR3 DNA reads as TGTGCCAGCAGTATTAAGGGCCAGGCAGAAGCTTTCTTT.

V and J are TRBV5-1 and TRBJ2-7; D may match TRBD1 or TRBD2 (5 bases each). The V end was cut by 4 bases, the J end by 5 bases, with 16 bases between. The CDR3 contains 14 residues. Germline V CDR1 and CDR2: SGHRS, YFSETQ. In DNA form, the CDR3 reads TGCGCCAGCAGCCCGGGTACGGGGCCCAACGAGCAGTACTTC. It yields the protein CASSPGTGPNEQYF.

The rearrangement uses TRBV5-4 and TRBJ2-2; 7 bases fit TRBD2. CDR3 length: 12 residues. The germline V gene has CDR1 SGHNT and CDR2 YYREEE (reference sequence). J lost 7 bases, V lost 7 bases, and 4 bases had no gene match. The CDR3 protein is CASGRAIGELFF. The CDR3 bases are TGTGCCAGCGGGAGGGCCATCGGGGAGCTGTTTTTT.

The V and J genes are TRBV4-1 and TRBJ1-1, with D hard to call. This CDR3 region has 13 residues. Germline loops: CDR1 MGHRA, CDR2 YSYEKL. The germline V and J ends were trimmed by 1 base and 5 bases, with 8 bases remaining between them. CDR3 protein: CASSQAGWTEAFF. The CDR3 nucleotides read TGCGCCAGCAGCCAAGCGGGGTGGACTGAAGCTTTCTTT.

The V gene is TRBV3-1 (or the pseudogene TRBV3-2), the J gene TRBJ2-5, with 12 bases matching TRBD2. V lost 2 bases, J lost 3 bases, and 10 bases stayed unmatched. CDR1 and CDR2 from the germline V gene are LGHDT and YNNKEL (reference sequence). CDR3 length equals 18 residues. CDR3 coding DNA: TGTGCCAGCAGCCAATCTATCCTAGCGGGAGGGCCGGAAGAGACCCAGTACTTC. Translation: CASSQSILAGGPEETQYF.

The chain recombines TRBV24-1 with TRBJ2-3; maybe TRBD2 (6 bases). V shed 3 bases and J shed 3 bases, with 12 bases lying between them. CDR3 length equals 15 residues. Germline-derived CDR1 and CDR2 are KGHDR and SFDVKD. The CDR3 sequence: CATSDPRELTDTQYF. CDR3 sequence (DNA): TGTGCCACCAGTGATCCTCGGGAGCTGACAGATACGCAGTATTTT.

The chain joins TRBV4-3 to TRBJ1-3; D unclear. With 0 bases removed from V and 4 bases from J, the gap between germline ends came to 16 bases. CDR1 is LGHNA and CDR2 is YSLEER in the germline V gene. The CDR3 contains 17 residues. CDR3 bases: TGCGCCAGCAGCCAAGATAGGGAGGGCTACGGGGGAAACACCATATATTTT. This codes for CASSQDREGYGGNTIYF.

The CDR3, as DNA: TGTGCCAGCAGTTTTCAGGGAAGGAGACCCGAAGAGACCCAGTACTTC. Translation: CASSFQGRRPEETQYF. This rearrangement joins TRBV27 to TRBJ2-5; possibly TRBD1 for D (5 bases). Trimming shortened V by 3 bases and J by 3 bases, and 17 bases separated the two germline ends. The CDR3 sequence is 16 residues long. Looked up from germline, CDR1 is MNHEY and CDR2 is SMNVEV (reference sequence).

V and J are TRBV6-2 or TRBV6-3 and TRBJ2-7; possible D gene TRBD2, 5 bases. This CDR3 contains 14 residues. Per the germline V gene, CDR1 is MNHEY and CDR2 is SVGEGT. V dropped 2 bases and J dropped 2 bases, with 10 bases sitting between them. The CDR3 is CASSYPDFTYEQYF. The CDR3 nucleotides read TGTGCCAGCAGTTACCCGGACTTTACCTACGAGCAGTACTTC.

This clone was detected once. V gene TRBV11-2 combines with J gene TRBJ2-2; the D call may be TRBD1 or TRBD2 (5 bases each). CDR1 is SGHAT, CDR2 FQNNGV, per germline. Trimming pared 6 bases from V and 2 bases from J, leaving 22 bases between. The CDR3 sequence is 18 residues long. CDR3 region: CASRTNPAGRRNTGELFF. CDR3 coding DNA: TGTGCCAGCAGGACTAATCCCGCAGGGAGAAGAAACACCGGGGAGCTGTTTTTT.

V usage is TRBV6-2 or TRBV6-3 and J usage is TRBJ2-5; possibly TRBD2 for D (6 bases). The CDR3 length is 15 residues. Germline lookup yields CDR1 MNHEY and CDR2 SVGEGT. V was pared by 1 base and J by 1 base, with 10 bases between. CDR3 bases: TGTGCCAGCAGTTACTTCATGGGAGGCCAAGAGACCCAGTACTTC. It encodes CASSYFMGGQETQYF.

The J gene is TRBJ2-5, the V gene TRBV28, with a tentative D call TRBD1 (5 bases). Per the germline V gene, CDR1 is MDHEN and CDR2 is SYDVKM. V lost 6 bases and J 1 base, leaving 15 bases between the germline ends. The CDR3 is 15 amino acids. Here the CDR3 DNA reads TGTGCCAGCAGCTCCAAAACGACAGTCCAAGAGACCCAGTACTTC. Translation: CASSSKTTVQETQYF.

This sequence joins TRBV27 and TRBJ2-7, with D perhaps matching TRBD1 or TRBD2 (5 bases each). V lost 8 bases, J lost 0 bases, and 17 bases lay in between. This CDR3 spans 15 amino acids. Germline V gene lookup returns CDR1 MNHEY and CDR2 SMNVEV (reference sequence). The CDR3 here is CASGDRRAPSYEQYF. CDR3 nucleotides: TGTGCCAGCGGGGACCGCAGGGCCCCCTCCTACGAGCAGTACTTC.